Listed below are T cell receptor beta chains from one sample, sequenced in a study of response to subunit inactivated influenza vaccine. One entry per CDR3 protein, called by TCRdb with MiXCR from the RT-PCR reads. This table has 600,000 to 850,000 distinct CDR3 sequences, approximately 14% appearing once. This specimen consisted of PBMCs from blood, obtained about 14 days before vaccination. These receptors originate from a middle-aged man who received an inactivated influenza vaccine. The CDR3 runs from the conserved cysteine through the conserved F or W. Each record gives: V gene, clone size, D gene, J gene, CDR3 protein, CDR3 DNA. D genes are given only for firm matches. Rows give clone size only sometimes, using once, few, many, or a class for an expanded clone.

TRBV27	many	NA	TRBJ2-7	CASSFNQKTYEQYF	TGTGCCAGCAGTTTTAACCAGAAAACCTACGAGCAGTACTTC
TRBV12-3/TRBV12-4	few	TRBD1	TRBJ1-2	CASSPPGTGGVFNGYTF	TGTGCCAGCAGTCCCCCCGGGACAGGGGGCGTTTTCAATGGCTACACCTTC
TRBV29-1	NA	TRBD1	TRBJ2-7	CSVGPGTDSYEQYF	TGCAGCGTTGGGCCCGGGACAGACTCCTACGAGCAGTACTTC
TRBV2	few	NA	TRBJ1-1	CASNRLNMNTEAFF	TGTGCCAGCAACAGGCTAAATATGAACACTGAAGCTTTCTTT
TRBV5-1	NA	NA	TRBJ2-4	CASSYGTAKNIQYF	TGCGCCAGCAGCTACGGGACAGCCAAAAACATTCAGTACTTC
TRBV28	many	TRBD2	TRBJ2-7	CASSFSAGHSYEQYF	TGTGCCAGCAGTTTTTCAGCGGGGCACTCCTACGAGCAGTACTTC
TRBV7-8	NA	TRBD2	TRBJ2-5	CASSLSPLAGGQETQYF	TGTGCCAGCAGCTTAAGCCCCCTAGCGGGGGGGCAAGAGACCCAGTACTTC
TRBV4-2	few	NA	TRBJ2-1	CASSAQTRRVWNEQFF	TGTGCCAGCAGCGCTCAGACTAGGAGGGTCTGGAATGAGCAGTTCTTC
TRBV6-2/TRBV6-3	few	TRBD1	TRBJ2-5	CASRSRAQGARQETQYF	TGTGCCAGCAGATCCCGTGCTCAGGGGGCGCGACAAGAGACCCAGTACTTC
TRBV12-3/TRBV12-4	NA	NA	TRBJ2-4	CASSDILAKNIQYF	TGTGCCAGCAGTGACATCCTAGCCAAAAACATTCAGTACTTC
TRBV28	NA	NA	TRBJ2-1	CASSATGTQDNEQFF	TGTGCCAGCAGCGCCACCGGGACACAGGACAATGAGCAGTTCTTC
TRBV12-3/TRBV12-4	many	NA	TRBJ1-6	CASSAGQKESLHF	TGTGCCAGCAGCGCCGGACAGAAAGAGTCCCTCCACTTT
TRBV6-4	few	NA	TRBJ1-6	CASSDSRENSPLHF	TGTGCCAGCAGTGACTCGAGGGAGAATTCACCCCTCCACTTT
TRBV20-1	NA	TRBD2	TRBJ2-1	CSARMEPSGLQTEQFF	TGCAGTGCTAGGATGGAGCCTAGCGGCTTACAAACCGAGCAGTTCTTC
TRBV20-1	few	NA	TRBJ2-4	CSAPDTLAKNIQYF	TGCAGTGCCCCGGACACACTAGCCAAAAACATTCAGTACTTC
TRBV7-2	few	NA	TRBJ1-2	CASSLLLGRGVDYGYTF	TGTGCCAGCAGCTTACTCCTAGGGAGGGGGGTCGACTATGGCTACACCTTC
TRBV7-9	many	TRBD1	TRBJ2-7	CASSDDRVGIEQYF	TGTGCCAGCAGCGATGACAGGGTCGGGATCGAGCAGTACTTC
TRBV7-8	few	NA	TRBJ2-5	CASRLLQFETQYF	TGTGCCAGCAGGTTACTACAGTTCGAGACCCAGTACTTC
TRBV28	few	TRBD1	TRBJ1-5	CASRYTGTGYNQPQHF	TGTGCCAGCAGGTACACCGGGACAGGGTATAATCAGCCCCAGCATTTT
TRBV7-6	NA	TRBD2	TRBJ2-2	CASSPQGGGLNTGELFF	TGTGCCAGCAGCCCACAGGGCGGGGGGCTGAACACCGGGGAGCTGTTTTTT
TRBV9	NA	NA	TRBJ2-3	CASSGGITDTQYF	TGTGCCAGCAGTGGAGGGATCACAGATACGCAGTATTTT
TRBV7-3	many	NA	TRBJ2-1	CASSQQGWDEQFF	TGTGCCAGCAGCCAACAGGGCTGGGATGAGCAGTTCTTC
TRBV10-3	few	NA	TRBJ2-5	CAIGVETQYF	TGTGCCATCGGCGTTGAGACCCAGTACTTC
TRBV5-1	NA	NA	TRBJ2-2	CASSFGQLPGELFF	TGCGCCAGCAGCTTCGGACAGCTCCCCGGGGAGCTGTTTTTT
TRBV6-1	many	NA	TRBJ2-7	CASIQGGPRGEQYF	TGTGCCAGCATCCAGGGAGGACCGCGGGGCGAGCAGTACTTC
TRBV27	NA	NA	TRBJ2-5	CASSPYKQETQYF	TGTGCCAGCAGTCCCTACAAGCAAGAGACCCAGTACTTC
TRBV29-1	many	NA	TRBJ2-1	CSVIFGTSYNEQFF	TGCAGCGTTATATTCGGGACAAGTTACAATGAGCAGTTCTTC
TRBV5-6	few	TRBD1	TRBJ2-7	CASSGGGQGPRPQYF	TGTGCCAGCAGCGGGGGGGGACAGGGGCCGCGCCCGCAGTACTTC
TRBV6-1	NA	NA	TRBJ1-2	CASSERLDRHLYGYTF	TGTGCCAGCAGTGAGCGTTTGGACAGACACCTCTATGGCTACACCTTC